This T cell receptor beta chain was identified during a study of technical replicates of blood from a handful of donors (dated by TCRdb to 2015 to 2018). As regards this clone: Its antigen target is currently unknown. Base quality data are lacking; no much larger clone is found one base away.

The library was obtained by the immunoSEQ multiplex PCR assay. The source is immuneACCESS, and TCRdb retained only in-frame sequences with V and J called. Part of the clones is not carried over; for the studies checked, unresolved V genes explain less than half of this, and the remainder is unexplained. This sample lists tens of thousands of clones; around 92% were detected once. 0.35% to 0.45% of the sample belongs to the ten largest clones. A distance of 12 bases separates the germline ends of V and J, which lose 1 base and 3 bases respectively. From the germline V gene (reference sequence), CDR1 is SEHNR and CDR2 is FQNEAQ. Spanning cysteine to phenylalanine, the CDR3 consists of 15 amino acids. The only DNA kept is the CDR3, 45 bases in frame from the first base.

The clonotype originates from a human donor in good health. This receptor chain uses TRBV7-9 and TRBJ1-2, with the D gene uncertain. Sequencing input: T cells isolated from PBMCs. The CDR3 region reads CASSLDLTGDYGYTF. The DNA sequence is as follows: TGTGCCAGCAGCTTAGATCTCACCGGGGACTATGGCTACACCTTC.